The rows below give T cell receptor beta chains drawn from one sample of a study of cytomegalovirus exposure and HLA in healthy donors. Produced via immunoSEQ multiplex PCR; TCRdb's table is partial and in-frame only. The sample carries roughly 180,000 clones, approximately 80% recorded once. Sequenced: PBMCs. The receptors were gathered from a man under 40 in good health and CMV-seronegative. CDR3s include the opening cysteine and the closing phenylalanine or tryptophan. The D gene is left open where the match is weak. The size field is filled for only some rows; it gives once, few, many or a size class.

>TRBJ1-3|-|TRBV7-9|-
TGTGCCAGCAGCTCAAGGGACTCGGTTCGGAACACCATATATTTT
CASSSRDSVRNTIYF
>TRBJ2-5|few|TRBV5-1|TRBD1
TGCGCCAGCAGCTTGGGACAGGGGGCTATCATAGAGACCCAGTACTTC
CASSLGQGAIIETQYF
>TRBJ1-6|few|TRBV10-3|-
TGTGCCATCAGTGAGTCCACAGGGCCCTATAATTCACCCCTCCACTTT
CAISESTGPYNSPLHF
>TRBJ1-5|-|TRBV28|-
TGTGCCGCCTATGGGGGGAATCAGCCCCAGCATTTT
CAAYGGNQPQHF
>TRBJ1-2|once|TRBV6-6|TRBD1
TGTGCCAGCAGTTACGAGGGGGCAGATGGCTACACCTTC
CASSYEGADGYTF
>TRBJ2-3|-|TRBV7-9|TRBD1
TGTGCCAGCAGTCCTGGACAGGGGAGCACAGATACGCAGTATTTT
CASSPGQGSTDTQYF
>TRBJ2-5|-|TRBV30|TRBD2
TGTGCCTGGAGTGTACTATTGACTAGCGGGAGGAAGACCCAGTACTTC
CAWSVLLTSGRKTQYF
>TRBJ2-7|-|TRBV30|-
TGTGCCTGGAACGAAAGCCCCCTCTACGAGCAGTACTTC
CAWNESPLYEQYF
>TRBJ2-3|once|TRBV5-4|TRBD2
TGTGCCAGCAGCCCTGGACTAGCGGTGGTGGGAGATACGCAGTATTTT
CASSPGLAVVGDTQYF
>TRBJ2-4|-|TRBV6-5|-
TGTGCCAGCAGTTACTCGGAGGGCCTAGCCAAAAACATTCAGTACTTC
CASSYSEGLAKNIQYF
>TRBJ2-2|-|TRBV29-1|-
TGCAGCGTTATTTCAACCGGGGAGCTGTTTTTT
CSVISTGELFF
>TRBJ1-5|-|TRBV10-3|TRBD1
TGTGCCATCAGCAAGACAGGGGGCAATCAGCCCCAGCATTTT
CAISKTGGNQPQHF
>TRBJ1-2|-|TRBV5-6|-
TGTGCCAGCAGCTTGGTTCAGGGGACCTATGGCTACACCTTC
CASSLVQGTYGYTF
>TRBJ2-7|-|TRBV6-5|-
TGTGCCAGCAGTTACTCGGACAGCTACGAGCAGTACTTC
CASSYSDSYEQYF
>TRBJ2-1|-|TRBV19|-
TGTGCCAGTAGTATAGTAAGGGGCACTGAGCAGTTCTTC
CASSIVRGTEQFF
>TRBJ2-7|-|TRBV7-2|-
TGTGCCAGCAGCTTATGGGGTTCAGGGAACGAGCAGTACTTC
CASSLWGSGNEQYF
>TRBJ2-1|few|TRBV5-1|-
TGCGCCAGCAGCTTGGTTGCTAGTAACTCCTACAATGAGCAGTTCTTC
CASSLVASNSYNEQFF
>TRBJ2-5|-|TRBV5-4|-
TGTGCCAGCAGCTTGAAAGCGAGGGAGACCCAGTACTTC
CASSLKARETQYF
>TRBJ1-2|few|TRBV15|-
TGTGCCACCAGCAGAGATCTCGTTGTCGGACTCTATGGCTACACCTTC
CATSRDLVVGLYGYTF
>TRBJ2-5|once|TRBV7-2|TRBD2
TGTGCCAGCAGCTTAGGACTAGCGGGGCTCCGGGAGACCCAGTACTTC
CASSLGLAGLRETQYF
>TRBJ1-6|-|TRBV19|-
TGTGCCAGTGGGTTCGGGGGGTCGGGTTCACCCCTCCACTTT
CASGFGGSGSPLHF
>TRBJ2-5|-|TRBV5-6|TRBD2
TGTGCCAGCAGCTTGTGGGGACTAGCGGAAGAGACCCAGTACTTC
CASSLWGLAEETQYF
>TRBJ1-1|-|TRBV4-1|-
TGCGCCAGCAGCCAAGGGCCCCTGGACACCGCCTTGGGGGCTTTCTTT
CASSQGPLDTALGAFF